The clone carrying this TCR beta chain was recorded only once. This sample stems from a study of blood T cell repertoires in COVID-19. The CDR3 runs to 15 residues. CDR1 is LGHNA, CDR2 YNFKEQ, per germline. The V gene lost 0 bases and the J gene lost 8 bases, with 13 bases spanning the gap. Profiling relied on immunoSEQ multiplex PCR, and the TCRdb table lists in-frame clones only, not all of them. The sample yields tens of thousands of clones, roughly 84% seen once. The sample taken for sequencing was peripheral blood. The receptor's source is a man between 65 and 85 years old with acute or convalescent COVID-19. The chain has TRBV4-2 and TRBJ1-4; D is uncertain. Here the CDR3 DNA reads TGTGCCAGCAGCCAAGACCACTCCACCCCCGAAAAACTGTTTTTT. Translated, it gives CASSQDHSTPEKLFF.